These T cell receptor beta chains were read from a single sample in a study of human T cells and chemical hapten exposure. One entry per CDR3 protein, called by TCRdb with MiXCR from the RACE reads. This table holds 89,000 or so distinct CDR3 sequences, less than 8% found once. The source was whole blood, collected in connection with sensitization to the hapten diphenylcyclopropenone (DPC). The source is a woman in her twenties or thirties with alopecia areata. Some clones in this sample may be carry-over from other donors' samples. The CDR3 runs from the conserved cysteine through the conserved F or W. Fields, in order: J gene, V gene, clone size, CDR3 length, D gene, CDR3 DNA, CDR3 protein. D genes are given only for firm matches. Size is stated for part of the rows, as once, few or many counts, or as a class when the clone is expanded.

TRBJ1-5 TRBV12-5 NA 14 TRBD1 TGTGCTAGTGGTTTGGACAGGGGCCCTAATCCCCAGCATTTT CASGLDRGPNPQHF
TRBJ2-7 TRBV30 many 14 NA TGTGCCTGGAGTGTAGCAGTTGAAGGGAACGAGCAGTACTTC CAWSVAVEGNEQYF
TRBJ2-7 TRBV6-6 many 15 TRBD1 TGTGCCAGCAGCCCCCCTGACAGGGCCCCCTACGAGCAGTACTTC CASSPPDRAPYEQYF
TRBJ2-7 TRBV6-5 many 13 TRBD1 TGTGCCAGCAGTTACGACAGGGTCCACGAGCAGTACTTC CASSYDRVHEQYF
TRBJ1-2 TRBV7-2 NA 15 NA TGTGCCAGCAGCTTAAGCGGGTCCGTTTCCTATGGCTACACCTTC CASSLSGSVSYGYTF
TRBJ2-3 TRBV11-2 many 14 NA TGTGCCAGCAGCTTAGAGGCAGGCACAGATACGCAGTATTTT CASSLEAGTDTQYF
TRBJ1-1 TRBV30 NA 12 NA TGTGCCAGATACAGGATGAACACTGAAGCTTTCTTT CARYRMNTEAFF
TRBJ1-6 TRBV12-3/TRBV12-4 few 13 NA TGTGCCAGCACCGCGACAGCGCAGGCACCCCTCCACTTT CASTATAQAPLHF
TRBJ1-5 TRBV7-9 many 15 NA TGTGCCAGCAGCTTAGGATCAGGGGTGCGGCAGCCCCAGCATTTT CASSLGSGVRQPQHF
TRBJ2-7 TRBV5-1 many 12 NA TGCGCCAGCAGCTTGGGGGGGGCAGAGCAGTACTTC CASSLGGAEQYF
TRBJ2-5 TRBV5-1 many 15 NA TGCGCCAGCAGCAGAAGCCTAGCCCTTCAAGAGACCCAGTACTTC CASSRSLALQETQYF
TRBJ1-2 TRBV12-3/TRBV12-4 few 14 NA TGTGCCAGCAGTTTTGGTTGGCAGGGTGATGGCTACACCTTC CASSFGWQGDGYTF
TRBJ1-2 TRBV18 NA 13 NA TGTGCCAGCTCACCACTAGGGGAGTCGGGCTACACCTTC CASSPLGESGYTF
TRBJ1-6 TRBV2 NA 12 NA TGTGCCAGCGACCAGGGCGTCAAACCCCTCCACTTT CASDQGVKPLHF